These 22 T cell receptor beta chains originate from one sample sequenced in a study of beta chain features in type 1 diabetes. Investigators reverse transcribed all isolated RNA, so they sequenced expressed TCRB transcripts. Produced via immunoSEQ multiplex PCR; TCRdb's table is partial and in-frame only. The repertoire includes approximately 150,000 clones, more than 9% of them detected once, and under 1.5% sits in the top ten. The sequencing input was naive CD4+ T cells from blood. These receptors all come from a man between 18 and 35 years old in good health.

The chain employs TRBV5-4 and TRBJ2-7; D possibly corresponds to TRBD2 (6 bases). The CDR3 spans 15 residues. CDR1 is SGHNT, CDR2 YYREEE, per germline (reference sequence). V was trimmed by 1 base and J by 0 bases, leaving 11 bases between them. The CDR3 region has the DNA TGTGCCAGCAGCTTGTTGTCTAGCGCCTCCTACGAGCAGTACTTC. Translation gives CASSLLSSASYEQYF.

This clone was counted only a few times. The V gene is TRBV9, the J gene TRBJ2-5, with TRBD1 identical over 11 bases. V gave up 0 bases and J gave up 7 bases; unmatched junction bases: 5. Germline V lookup: CDR1 SGDLS, CDR2 YYNGEE. The CDR3 is made up of 15 amino acids. The CDR3, as DNA: TGTGCCAGCAGCGTAGAGGGACAGGGGGTCGGGACCCAGTACTTC. Protein sequence: CASSVEGQGVGTQYF. Based on the CDR3 plus reference TRBV9 and TRBJ2-5, the full variable domain is DSGVTQTPKHLITATGQRVTLRCSPRSGDLSVYWYQQSLDQGLQFLIQYYNGEERAKGNILERFSAQQFPDLHSELNLSSLELGDSALYFCASSVEGQGVGTQYFGPGTRLLVL.

The CDR3 sequence: CASRPAPFDRGRFQPQHF. In DNA form, the CDR3 reads TGTGCCAGCAGACCCGCCCCCTTTGACAGGGGGCGGTTTCAGCCCCAGCATTTT. The chain employs TRBV5-8 and TRBJ1-5, with TRBD1 identical over 10 bases. The V gene end was trimmed by 5 bases and the J gene end by 6 bases; junction bases not matched to a gene: 17. Germline V gives CDR1 SGHTS, CDR2 YDEGEE. This CDR3 has 18 amino acids.

The rearrangement uses TRBV6-1 and TRBJ2-7; 7 nucleotides line up with TRBD1. Germline CDR1 reads MNHNS; CDR2 reads SASEGT. There are 13 residues in the CDR3. The trim removed 10 bases at V and 3 bases at J, leaving 9 bases unmatched. The CDR3 region is CATATGSLYEQYF. CDR3 sequence (DNA): TGTGCCACCGCGACAGGGTCCCTCTACGAGCAGTACTTC.

This clone showed up just a few times. This chain links TRBV30 with TRBJ1-1; maybe TRBD1 (5 bases). The V end lost 0 bases, the J end lost 4 bases, and 9 bases lay between the germline ends. Germline CDR1 GTSNPN, CDR2 SVGIG (reference sequence). The CDR3 runs 13 residues. The DNA for the CDR3 is TGTGCCTGGAGTGTACGGAGGGGCACTGAAGCTTTCTTT. Translating it yields CAWSVRRGTEAFF.

This clone appeared a few times. The rearrangement uses TRBV30 and TRBJ1-4; 11 positions match TRBD1. This CDR3 comprises 14 residues. Germline-derived CDR1 and CDR2 are GTSNPN and SVGIG (reference sequence). The junction had 6 bases not matched to a gene; V was cut back by 4 bases and J by 8 bases. As DNA, the CDR3 is TGTGCCTGGACCAGGGACAGGGGGAGCGAAAAACTGTTTTTT. This codes for CAWTRDRGSEKLFF.

The CDR3 sequence: CASSLRVDRGYEQYF. The CDR3 bases are TGCGCCAGCAGCTTAAGGGTGGACAGGGGCTACGAGCAGTACTTC. The gene calls are TRBV5-1 and TRBJ2-7, with TRBD1 matching over 9 bases. From germline, CDR1 is SGHRS and CDR2 YFSETQ. The CDR3 extends over 15 amino acids. J lost 3 bases, V lost 2 bases, and 6 bases had no gene match.

This clone has just a few counts. The chain employs TRBV7-2 and TRBJ2-5; TRBD2 matches at 8 bases. CDR1 is SGHTA and CDR2 is FQGNSA in the germline V gene. V lost 0 bases, J lost 0 bases, and 6 bases stayed unmatched. The CDR3 is made up of 17 amino acids. In nucleotides, the CDR3 is TGTGCCAGCAGCTTAGCGAGGAGCGGGGGATACCAAGAGACCCAGTACTTC. Protein product: CASSLARSGGYQETQYF. Supplemented by reference TRBV7-2 and TRBJ2-5, the full variable domain reads GAGVSQSPSNKVTEKGKDVELRCDPISGHTALYWYRQSLGQGLEFLIYFQGNSAPDKSGLPSDRFSAERTGGSVSTLTIQRTQQEDSAVYLCASSLARSGGYQETQYFGPGTRLLVL.

This chain links TRBV7-2 with TRBJ2-5; 9 positions agree with TRBD1. V gave up 6 bases and J gave up 5 bases; unmatched junction bases: 4. Germline V lookup: CDR1 SGHTA, CDR2 FQGNSA. The CDR3 runs 13 residues. The CDR3 DNA reads TGTGCCAGCAGACGGGGACAGGGCGAGACCCAGTACTTC. Its protein is CASRRGQGETQYF.

This clone was counted a few times. V usage is TRBV6-5 and J usage is TRBJ1-5, with D uncertain. Germline values: CDR1 MNHEY, CDR2 SVGAGI. V lost 4 bases to trimming and J lost 2 bases, with 12 bases between them. The CDR3 spans 15 residues. This chain's CDR3 is CASSSREMGNQPQHF. The CDR3 nucleotides read TGTGCCAGCAGTTCTCGGGAGATGGGCAATCAGCCCCAGCATTTT.

The chain joins TRBV25-1 to TRBJ2-3; TRBD1 agrees at 8 bases. The length of the CDR3 is 17 residues. With V trimmed by 3 bases and J by 1 base, 9 bases remained unmatched. Germline V gene lookup returns CDR1 MGHDK and CDR2 SYGVNS. CDR3 DNA sequence: TGTGCCAGCAGTGACCTCTCCAGGGGGCTTGGCACAGATACGCAGTATTTT. Translation gives CASSDLSRGLGTDTQYF.

The chain employs TRBV10-3 and TRBJ2-1; 13 nucleotides line up with TRBD2. CDR3 length: 18 amino acids. V shed 6 bases, J shed 0 bases, and the junction held 8 bases outside the gene matches. Germline CDR1 ENHRY, CDR2 SYGVKD. The CDR3 sequence: CAIRRTSGGQSSYNEQFF. Here the CDR3 DNA reads TGTGCCATCAGAAGGACTAGCGGGGGCCAAAGCTCCTACAATGAGCAGTTCTTC.

V usage is TRBV7-2 and J usage is TRBJ2-1; 8 positions match TRBD1. This CDR3 region has 16 residues. Unmatched junction bases numbered 7, after V lost 1 base and J lost 5 bases. Germline V gene data show CDR1 as SGHTA and CDR2 as FQGNSA. The CDR3 reads CASSLGGRGQHNEQFF. In DNA form, the CDR3 reads TGTGCCAGCAGCTTAGGTGGCAGGGGGCAGCACAATGAGCAGTTCTTC.

This clone occurred a few times. The rearrangement links TRBV7-2 to TRBJ2-7, with 10 positions matching TRBD1. There are 15 residues in the CDR3. The V segment lost 3 bases and the J segment 3 bases; nucleotides outside the gene matches: 5. The germline CDR1 and CDR2 sequences are SGHTA and FQGNSA. Written as DNA, the CDR3 is TGTGCCAGCAGCTTTGAGGGGGACAGGGGCTACGAGCAGTACTTC. Amino acids: CASSFEGDRGYEQYF. Full variable domain (missing parts from reference TRBV7-2 and TRBJ2-7): GAGVSQSPSNKVTEKGKDVELRCDPISGHTALYWYRQSLGQGLEFLIYFQGNSAPDKSGLPSDRFSAERTGGSVSTLTIQRTQQEDSAVYLCASSFEGDRGYEQYFGPGTRLTVT.

This clone was picked up a small number of times. The chain recombines TRBV7-9 with TRBJ1-2, with 7 bases lining up with TRBD1. V was clipped by 2 bases and J by 4 bases; unmatched bases: 13. Germline CDR1 SEHNR, CDR2 FQNEAQ (reference sequence). The CDR3 runs to 17 residues. The CDR3 coding sequence is TGTGCCAGCAGCTTAAGTGGTCCGGGGACAGCCTCCTATGGCTACACCTTC. Protein sequence: CASSLSGPGTASYGYTF.

This chain links TRBV30 with TRBJ1-4; 7 bases match TRBD1. CDR1 and CDR2 from the germline V gene are GTSNPN and SVGIG (reference sequence). J was trimmed by 2 bases and V by 7 bases; bases with no gene match: 7. CDR3 size: 14 residues. In DNA, the CDR3 is TGTGCCTCCGCAGGCAGGGGGACTAATGAAAAACTGTTTTTT. Amino acids: CASAGRGTNEKLFF.

The table lists this clone with a few counts. The chain combines TRBV9 with TRBJ2-2; maybe TRBD1 (5 bases). Trimming stripped 3 bases from V and 6 bases from J, with 9 bases between. CDR1 and CDR2 from the germline V gene are SGDLS and YYNGEE. The CDR3 has 13 amino acids. CDR3 loop: CASSEGQAGELFF. CDR3 coding DNA: TGTGCCAGCAGCGAGGGGCAGGCCGGGGAGCTGTTTTTT.

This clone was found a few times. CDR3 residues: CAISDTGGNSPLHF. DNA of the CDR3: TGTGCCATCAGTGATACCGGGGGTAATTCACCCCTCCACTTT. This rearrangement joins TRBV10-3 to TRBJ1-6; tentative D call: TRBD1 (5 bases). Deletions cut 3 bases from V and 6 bases from J, with 9 bases between. The CDR3 runs 14 residues. Germline CDR1 is ENHRY and CDR2 is SYGVKD.

The chain carries TRBV19 and TRBJ2-1; D is unclear. V was clipped by 3 bases and J by 5 bases, with 8 bases between them. CDR3 size: 13 residues. CDR1 and CDR2 (germline): LNHDA, SQIVND (reference sequence). CDR3 nucleotides: TGTGCCAGTAGTATTACTTCCAACAATGAGCAGTTCTTC. Translated: CASSITSNNEQFF.

V gene TRBV2 combines with J gene TRBJ2-7, with a possible D match to TRBD2 (5 bases). The V gene lost 1 base and the J gene lost 2 bases, with 9 bases spanning the gap. The CDR3 has 14 amino acids. Germline CDR1 SNHLY, CDR2 FYNNEI. This chain's CDR3 is CASSEDRTAYEQYF. The CDR3, as DNA: TGTGCCAGCAGTGAAGATCGGACTGCCTACGAGCAGTACTTC.

V is TRBV28 and J is TRBJ2-7; 8 bases are a match to TRBD2. J was trimmed by 3 bases and V by 6 bases; bases with no gene match: 4. CDR1 and CDR2 (germline): MDHEN, SYDVKM. The CDR3 is made up of 13 amino acids. As DNA, the CDR3 is TGTGCCAGCAGCCCGGGGGGGAGCTACGAGCAGTACTTC. As protein: CASSPGGSYEQYF.

About this clone: Other nucleotide sequences in the sample specify the same CDR3. The chain employs TRBV6-5 and TRBJ2-7; TRBD1 matches at 8 bases. V shed 2 bases, J shed 2 bases, and the junction held 2 bases outside the gene matches. The CDR3 extends over 14 amino acids. The germline gives CDR1 MNHEY, CDR2 SVGAGI. The CDR3 reads CASSYGDRTYEQYF. Written as DNA, the CDR3 is TGTGCCAGCAGTTACGGGGACAGGACCTACGAGCAGTACTTC.